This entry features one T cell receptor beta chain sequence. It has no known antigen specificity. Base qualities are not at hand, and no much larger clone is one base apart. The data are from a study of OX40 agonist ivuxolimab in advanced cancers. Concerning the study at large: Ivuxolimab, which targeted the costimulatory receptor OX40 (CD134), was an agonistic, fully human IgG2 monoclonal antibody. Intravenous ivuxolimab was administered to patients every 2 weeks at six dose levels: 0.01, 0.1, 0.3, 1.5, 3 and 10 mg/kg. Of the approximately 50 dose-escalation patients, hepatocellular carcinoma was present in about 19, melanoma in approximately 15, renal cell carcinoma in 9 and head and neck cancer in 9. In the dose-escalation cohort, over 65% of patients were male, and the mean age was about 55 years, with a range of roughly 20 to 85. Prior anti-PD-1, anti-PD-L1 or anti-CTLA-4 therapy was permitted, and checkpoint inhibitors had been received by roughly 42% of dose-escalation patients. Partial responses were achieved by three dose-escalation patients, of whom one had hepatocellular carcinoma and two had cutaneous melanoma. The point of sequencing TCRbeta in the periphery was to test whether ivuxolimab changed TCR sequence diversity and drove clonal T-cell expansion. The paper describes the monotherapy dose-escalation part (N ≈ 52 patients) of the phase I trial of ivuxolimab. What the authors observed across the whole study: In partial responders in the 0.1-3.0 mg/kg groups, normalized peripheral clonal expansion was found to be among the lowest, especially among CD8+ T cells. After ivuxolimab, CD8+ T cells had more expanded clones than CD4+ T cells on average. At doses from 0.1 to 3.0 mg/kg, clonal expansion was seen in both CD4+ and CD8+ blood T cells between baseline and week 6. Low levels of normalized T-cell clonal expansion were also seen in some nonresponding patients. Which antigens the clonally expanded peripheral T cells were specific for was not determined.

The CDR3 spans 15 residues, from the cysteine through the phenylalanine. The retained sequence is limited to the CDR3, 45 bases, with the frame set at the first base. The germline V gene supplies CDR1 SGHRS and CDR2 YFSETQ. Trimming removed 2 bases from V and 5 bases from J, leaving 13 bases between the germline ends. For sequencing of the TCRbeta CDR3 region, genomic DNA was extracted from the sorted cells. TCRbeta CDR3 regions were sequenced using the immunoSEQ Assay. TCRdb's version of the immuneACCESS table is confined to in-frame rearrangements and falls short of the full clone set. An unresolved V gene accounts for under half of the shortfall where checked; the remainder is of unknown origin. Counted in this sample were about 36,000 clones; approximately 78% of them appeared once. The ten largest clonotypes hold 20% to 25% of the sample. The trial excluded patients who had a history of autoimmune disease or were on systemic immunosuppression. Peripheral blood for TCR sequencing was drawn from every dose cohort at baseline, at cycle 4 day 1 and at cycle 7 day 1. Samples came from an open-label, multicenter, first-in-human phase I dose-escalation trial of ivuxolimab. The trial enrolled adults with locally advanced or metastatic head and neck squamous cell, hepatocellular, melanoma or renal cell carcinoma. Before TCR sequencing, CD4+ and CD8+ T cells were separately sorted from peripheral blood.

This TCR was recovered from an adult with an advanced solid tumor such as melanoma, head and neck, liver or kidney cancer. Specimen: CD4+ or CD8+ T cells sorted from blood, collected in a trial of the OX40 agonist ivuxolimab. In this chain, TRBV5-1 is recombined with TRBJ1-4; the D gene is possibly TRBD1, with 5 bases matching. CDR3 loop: CASSLQAGKNEKLFF. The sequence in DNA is TGCGCCAGCAGCTTACAGGCAGGGAAGAATGAAAAACTGTTTTTT.